These 18 T cell receptor beta chains were sequenced from one sample in a study of T-cell memory formation after mild COVID-19. TCRdb re-called the 5' RACE reads through MiXCR, storing one row per CDR3 protein. The repertoire holds some 300,000 distinct CDR3 sequences, with 20% as singletons. Sequencing used PBMCs or a T cell subset sorted from them (not recorded which). Source of these receptors: a man aged 18-30 years who had mild COVID-19 (a few samples of this study predate the infection). Cell type and time point are not known.

The J gene is TRBJ2-7, the V gene TRBV12-3 or TRBV12-4; D is unresolved. The CDR3 is 10 amino acids. V lost 6 bases to trimming and J lost 6 bases, with 6 bases between them. CDR3 protein: CASSLFEQYV. The CDR3 nucleotides are TGTGCCAGCAGCCTTTTCGAGCAGTACGTC.

The rearrangement links TRBV7-3 to TRBJ2-3, with D possibly TRBD2 on 5 matching bases. Germline V lookup: CDR1 SGHTA, CDR2 FQGTGA. Trimming pared 4 bases from V and 0 bases from J, leaving 14 bases between. The CDR3 runs 16 residues. CDR3 amino acids: CASSSTRATSTDTQYF. The CDR3, as DNA: TGTGCCAGCAGCTCCACTAGGGCTACTAGCACAGATACGCAGTATTTT.

The rearrangement joins TRBV3-1 to TRBJ2-1; D may be TRBD1 (5 bases). With 3 bases removed from V and 12 bases from J, the gap between germline ends came to 9 bases. Germline CDR1 LGHDT, CDR2 YNNKEL (reference sequence). This CDR3 has 11 amino acids. In DNA, the CDR3 is TGTGCCAGCAGCCACACAGGCCGGCAGTTCTTC. This encodes CASSHTGRQFF.

The chain recombines TRBV6-5 with TRBJ2-1; 9 bases match TRBD1. The germline V gene encodes CDR1 MNHEY and CDR2 SVGAGI. The J segment lost 6 bases and the V segment lost 6 bases, leaving 9 bases of the junction unmatched. This CDR3 comprises 15 residues. The CDR3 bases are TGTGCCAGCAGCCTCAGGACAGGGGAAGGCAATGAGCAGTTCTTC. As protein: CASSLRTGEGNEQFF.

The rearrangement uses TRBV5-1 and TRBJ2-5; 7 bases map to TRBD2. V shed 4 bases and J 5 bases; nucleotides not matched to a gene: 5. Germline CDR1 reads SGHRS; CDR2 reads YFSETQ. CDR3 length: 13 residues. CDR3 sequence: CASSGGGLETQYF. The CDR3 nucleotides are TGCGCCAGCAGCGGCGGGGGATTGGAGACCCAGTACTTC.

The CDR3 sequence: CASSRGLAGTTDTQYF. CDR3 DNA sequence: TGTGCCAGCAGCAGAGGACTAGCGGGGACCACAGATACGCAGTATTTT. The chain carries TRBV7-8 and TRBJ2-3, with 12 bases aligning to TRBD2. Per the germline V gene, CDR1 is SGHVS and CDR2 is FQNEAQ. The V and J ends lost 5 bases and 2 bases, in that order; junction bases with no gene match: 5. The CDR3 is 16 amino acids.

This clonotype was seen repeatedly, ten times or more. The chain links TRBV12-3 or TRBV12-4 to TRBJ1-5, with D maybe TRBD1 (5 bases). This CDR3 spans 15 amino acids. The ends were cut back, 5 bases at V and 1 base at J, with 12 bases in the middle. The DNA of the CDR3 is TGTGCCAGCAGTCCTCCCGGGACCAGCAATCAGCCCCAGCATTTT. Its protein is CASSPPGTSNQPQHF.

This clonotype was picked up a small number of times. This chain joins TRBV6-5 and TRBJ2-2, with 9 positions matching TRBD1. Trimming removed 0 bases from V and 5 bases from J; junction bases left unmatched: 4. Germline V gives CDR1 MNHEY, CDR2 SVGAGI. This CDR3 comprises 16 residues. CDR3 region: CASSYSRQGGTGELFF. The CDR3 nucleotides are TGTGCCAGCAGTTACTCGAGACAGGGGGGGACCGGGGAGCTGTTTTTT.

The chain recombines TRBV29-1 with TRBJ2-3, with D maybe TRBD2 (7 bases). CDR3 size: 13 residues. Trimming took 2 bases from V and 3 from J, leaving 9 bases between them. Germline CDR1 and CDR2: SQVTM and ANQGSEA. The CDR3 nucleotides are TGCAGCGTTGAAAGGGGGGGGACAGATACGCAGTATTTT. Translation: CSVERGGTDTQYF.

The rearrangement links TRBV7-2 to TRBJ1-5, with D hard to call. CDR1 and CDR2 from the germline V gene are SGHTA and FQGNSA. The CDR3 totals 15 residues. The V gene lost 0 bases and the J gene lost 7 bases, with 13 bases spanning the gap. The CDR3 DNA reads TGTGCCAGCAGCTTAGCAGTCCGGGAACTACAGCCCCAGCATTTT. It yields the protein CASSLAVRELQPQHF.

The chain recombines TRBV20-1 with TRBJ2-7; D may be TRBD1 (6 bases). Germline CDR1 reads DFQATT; CDR2 reads SNEGSKA (reference sequence). V was cut by 0 bases and J by 3 bases, with 12 bases left in between. The CDR3 is 14 residues long. The CDR3 region has the DNA TGCAGTGCTAGAGATTCCCAGGGGCACTACGAGCAGTACTTC. This codes for CSARDSQGHYEQYF.

There are a few counts of this clonotype. This chain links TRBV12-3 or TRBV12-4 with TRBJ1-1, with 9 bases fitting TRBD1. The CDR3 is 15 residues long. Trimming took 6 bases from V and 4 from J; bases not matched to a gene: 9. CDR3 protein: CASRVGGTGSTEAFF. The CDR3, as DNA: TGTGCCAGCAGGGTCGGGGGGACAGGGAGCACTGAAGCTTTCTTT.

The table lists this clonotype with a few counts. The rearrangement links TRBV24-1 to TRBJ2-3; weak D call: TRBD1 (6 bases). CDR3 length equals 13 residues. Germline values: CDR1 KGHDR, CDR2 SFDVKD. The V gene lost 4 bases and the J gene lost 6 bases, with 10 bases spanning the gap. The CDR3, as DNA: TGTGCCACCAGTGACGCAGGACAGGATACGCAGTATTTT. Amino acids: CATSDAGQDTQYF.

This clonotype was detected a few times. The chain couples TRBV28 to TRBJ1-1; D remains ambiguous. The CDR3 has 12 amino acids. Deletions cut 3 bases from V and 11 bases from J, with 13 bases between. Germline V gene sequence: CDR1 MDHEN, CDR2 SYDVKM. The CDR3 protein is CASSFGRLTAFF. For the CDR3, the DNA is TGTGCCAGCAGTTTCGGGCGGCTGACTGCTTTCTTT.

The J gene is TRBJ2-3, the V gene TRBV12-3 or TRBV12-4, with D tentatively TRBD1 or TRBD2 (6 bases each). The CDR3 loop spans 14 amino acids. V gave up 5 bases and J gave up 11 bases, with 20 bases separating them. CDR3 protein: CASSPIPGALGQYF. As DNA, the CDR3 is TGTGCCAGCAGTCCTATTCCGGGGGCCCTTGGGCAGTATTTT.

The table lists this clonotype with a few counts. This chain links TRBV9 with TRBJ2-5, with TRBD2 as a possible D gene (5 bases). Germline V lookup: CDR1 SGDLS, CDR2 YYNGEE. This CDR3 contains 13 residues. The V end was cut by 4 bases, the J end by 3 bases, with 10 bases between. CDR3 region: CASSPTEEETQYF. Written as DNA, the CDR3 is TGTGCCAGCAGCCCGACGGAGGAAGAGACCCAGTACTTC. Full variable domain (remainder filled in from reference TRBV9 and TRBJ2-5): DSGVTQTPKHLITATGQRVTLRCSPRSGDLSVYWYQQSLDQGLQFLIQYYNGEERAKGNILERFSAQQFPDLHSELNLSSLELGDSALYFCASSPTEEETQYFGPGTRLLVL.

This clonotype has a handful of counts. V gene TRBV25-1 combines with J gene TRBJ2-7, with D uncertain. The CDR3 runs to 12 residues. Trimming pared 3 bases from V and 4 bases from J, leaving 7 bases between. The V gene's germline CDR1 is MGHDK and CDR2 SYGVNS. In nucleotides, the CDR3 is TGTGCCAGCAGTGACCTTTATTACGAGCAGTACTTC. It is translated as CASSDLYYEQYF.

The J gene is TRBJ2-7, the V gene TRBV7-9, with unresolved D. In germline, CDR1 is SEHNR, CDR2 FQNEAQ (reference sequence). The germline V and J ends were trimmed by 0 bases and 2 bases, with 8 bases remaining between them. This CDR3 region has 14 residues. The chain's CDR3 is CASSLAPIAYEQYF. DNA of the CDR3: TGTGCCAGCAGCTTAGCGCCTATTGCCTACGAGCAGTACTTC.